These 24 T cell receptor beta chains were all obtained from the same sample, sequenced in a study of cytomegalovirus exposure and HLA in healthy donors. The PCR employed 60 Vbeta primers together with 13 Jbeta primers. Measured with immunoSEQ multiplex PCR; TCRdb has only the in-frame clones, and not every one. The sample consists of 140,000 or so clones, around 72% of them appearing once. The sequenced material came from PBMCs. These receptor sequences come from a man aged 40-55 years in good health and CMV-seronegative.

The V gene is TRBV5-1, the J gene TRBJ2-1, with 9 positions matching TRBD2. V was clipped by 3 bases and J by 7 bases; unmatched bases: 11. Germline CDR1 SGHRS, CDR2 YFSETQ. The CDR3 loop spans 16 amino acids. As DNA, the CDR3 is TGCGCCAGCAGCTGGGGGCCGGCGGGAGGGAGGAATGAGCAGTTCTTC. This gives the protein CASSWGPAGGRNEQFF.

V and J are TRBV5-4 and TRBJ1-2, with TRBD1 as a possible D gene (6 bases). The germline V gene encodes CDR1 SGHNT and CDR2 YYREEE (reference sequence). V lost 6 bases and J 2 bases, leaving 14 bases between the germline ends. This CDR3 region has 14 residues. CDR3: CASTGTGLNYGYTF. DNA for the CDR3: TGTGCCAGCACCGGAACAGGGCTCAACTATGGCTACACCTTC.

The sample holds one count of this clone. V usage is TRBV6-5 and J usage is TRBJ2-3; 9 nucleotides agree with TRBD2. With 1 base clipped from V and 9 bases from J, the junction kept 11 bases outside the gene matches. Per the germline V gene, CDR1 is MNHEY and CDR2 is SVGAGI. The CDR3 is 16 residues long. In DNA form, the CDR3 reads TGTGCCAGCAGTTACTACGCGGGGGGGCCAGAGGAGACGCAGTATTTT. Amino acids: CASSYYAGGPEETQYF.

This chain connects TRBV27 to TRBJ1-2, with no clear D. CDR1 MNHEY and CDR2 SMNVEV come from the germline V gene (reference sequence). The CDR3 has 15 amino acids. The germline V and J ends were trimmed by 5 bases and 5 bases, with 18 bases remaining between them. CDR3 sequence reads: CASSPQNDGLYGYTF. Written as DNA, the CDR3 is TGTGCCAGCAGTCCACAGAACGACGGACTATATGGCTACACCTTC.

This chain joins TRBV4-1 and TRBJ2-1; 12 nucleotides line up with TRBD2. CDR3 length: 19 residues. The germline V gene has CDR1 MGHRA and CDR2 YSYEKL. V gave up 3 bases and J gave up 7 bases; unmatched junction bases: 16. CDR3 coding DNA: TGCGCCAGCAGCCATCCCGGACTAGCGGGGAGACCATCTTTAAATGAGCAGTTCTTC. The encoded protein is CASSHPGLAGRPSLNEQFF.

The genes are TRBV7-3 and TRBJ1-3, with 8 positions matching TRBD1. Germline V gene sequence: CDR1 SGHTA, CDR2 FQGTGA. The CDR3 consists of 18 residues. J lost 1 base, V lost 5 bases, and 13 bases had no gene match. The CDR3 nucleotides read TGTGCCAGCAGCCCAGAGGTCGGACAGGGTAGTTCTGGAAACACCATATATTTT. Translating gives CASSPEVGQGSSGNTIYF.

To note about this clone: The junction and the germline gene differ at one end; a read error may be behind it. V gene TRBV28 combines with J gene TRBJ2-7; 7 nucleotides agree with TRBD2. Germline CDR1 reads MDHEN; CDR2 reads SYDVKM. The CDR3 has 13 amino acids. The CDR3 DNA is TGTGCCAGCAGTTCCGGGGGGAGGGGAAGGTGTAATTTC. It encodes CASSSGGRGRCNF.

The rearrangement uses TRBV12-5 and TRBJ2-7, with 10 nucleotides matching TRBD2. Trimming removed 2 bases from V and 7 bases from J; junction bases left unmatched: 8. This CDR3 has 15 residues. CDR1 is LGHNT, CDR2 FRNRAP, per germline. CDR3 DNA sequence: TGTGCTAGTGGTTTGTCGGGTAGCGGGAGGAAAGAGCAGTACTTC. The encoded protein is CASGLSGSGRKEQYF.

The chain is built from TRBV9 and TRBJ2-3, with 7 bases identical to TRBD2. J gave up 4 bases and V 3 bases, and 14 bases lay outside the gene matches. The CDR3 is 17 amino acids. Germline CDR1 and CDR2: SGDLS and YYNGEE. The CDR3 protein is CASSGASSGAPPDTQYF. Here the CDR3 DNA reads TGTGCCAGCAGCGGGGCTTCTAGCGGAGCGCCCCCAGATACGCAGTATTTT.

Here the CDR3 DNA reads TGTGCCAGCAGTGGCGGCGATACCTACGAGCAGTACTTC. The encoded protein is CASSGGDTYEQYF. This sequence joins TRBV28 and TRBJ2-7; D gene uncertain. The CDR3 covers 13 residues. V gave up 5 bases and J gave up 2 bases, with 10 bases separating them. The germline V gene has CDR1 MDHEN and CDR2 SYDVKM.

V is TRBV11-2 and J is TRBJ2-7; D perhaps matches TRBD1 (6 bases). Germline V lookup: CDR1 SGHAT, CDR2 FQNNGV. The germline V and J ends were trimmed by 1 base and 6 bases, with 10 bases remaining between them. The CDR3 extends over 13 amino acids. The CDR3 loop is CASSLGRGGEQYF. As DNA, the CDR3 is TGTGCCAGCAGCTTAGGCAGGGGTGGCGAGCAGTACTTC. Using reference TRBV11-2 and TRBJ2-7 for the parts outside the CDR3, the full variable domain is EAGVAQSPRYKIIEKRQSVAFWCNPISGHATLYWYQQILGQGPKLLIQFQNNGVVDDSQLPKDRFSAERLKGVDSTLKIQPAKLEDSAVYLCASSLGRGGEQYFGPGTRLTVT.

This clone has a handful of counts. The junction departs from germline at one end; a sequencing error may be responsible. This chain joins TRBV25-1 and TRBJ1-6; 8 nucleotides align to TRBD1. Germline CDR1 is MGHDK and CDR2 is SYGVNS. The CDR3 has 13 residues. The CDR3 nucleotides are TGTGCCAGCAGGAAAGGGGGGACAGGACCCCTCAACTTT. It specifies CASRKGGTGPLNF.

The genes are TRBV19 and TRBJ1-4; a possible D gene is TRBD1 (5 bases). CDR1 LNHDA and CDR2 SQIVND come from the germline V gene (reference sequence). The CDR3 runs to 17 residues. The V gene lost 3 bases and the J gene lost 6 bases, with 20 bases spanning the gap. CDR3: CASSILGRQGVDEKLFF. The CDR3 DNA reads TGTGCCAGTAGTATCCTAGGACGGCAGGGTGTGGATGAAAAACTGTTTTTT.

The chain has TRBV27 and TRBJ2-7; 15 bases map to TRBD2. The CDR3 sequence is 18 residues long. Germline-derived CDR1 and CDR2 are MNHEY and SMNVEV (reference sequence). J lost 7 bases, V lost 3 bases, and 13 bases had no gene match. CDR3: CASSFWTSGRAPWREQYF. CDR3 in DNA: TGTGCCAGCAGTTTCTGGACTAGCGGGAGGGCCCCATGGAGGGAGCAGTACTTC.

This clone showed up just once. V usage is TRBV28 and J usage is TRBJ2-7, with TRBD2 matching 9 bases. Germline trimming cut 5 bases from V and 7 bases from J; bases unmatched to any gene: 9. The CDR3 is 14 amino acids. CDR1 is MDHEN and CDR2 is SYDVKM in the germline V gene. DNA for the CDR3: TGTGCCAGCAGTCTGGCGGGAGGGTTCTCAGAGCAGTACTTC. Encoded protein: CASSLAGGFSEQYF.

The CDR3 nucleotides read TGCGCCAGCAGCTTCCAGGGGGCCTTGGAGGAAAAACTGTTTTTT. This translates into CASSFQGALEEKLFF. The V gene is TRBV5-1, the J gene TRBJ1-4; 8 positions match TRBD1. CDR3 length: 15 residues. The germline gives CDR1 SGHRS, CDR2 YFSETQ. Trimming removed 2 bases from V and 8 bases from J; junction bases left unmatched: 8.

The CDR3 sequence: CASSLGYAGAGNEQFF. The DNA of the CDR3 is TGTGCCAGCAGCTTGGGATACGCGGGAGCGGGAAATGAGCAGTTCTTC. V is TRBV5-4 and J is TRBJ2-1; TRBD2 agrees at 7 bases. Germline values: CDR1 SGHNT, CDR2 YYREEE (reference sequence). V lost 0 bases and J lost 7; bases outside the gene matches: 10. The CDR3 covers 16 residues.

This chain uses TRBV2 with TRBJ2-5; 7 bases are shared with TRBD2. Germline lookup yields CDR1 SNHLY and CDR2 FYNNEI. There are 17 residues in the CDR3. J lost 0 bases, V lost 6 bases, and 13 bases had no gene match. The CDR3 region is CASRRRSGPSYQETQYF. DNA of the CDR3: TGTGCCAGCAGGAGGCGTAGCGGGCCTTCGTACCAAGAGACCCAGTACTTC.

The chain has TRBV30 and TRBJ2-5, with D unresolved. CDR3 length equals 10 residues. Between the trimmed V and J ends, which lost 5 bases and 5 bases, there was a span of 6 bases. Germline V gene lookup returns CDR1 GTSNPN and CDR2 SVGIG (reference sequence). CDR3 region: CAWSFETQYF. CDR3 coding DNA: TGTGCCTGGTCGTTCGAGACCCAGTACTTC.

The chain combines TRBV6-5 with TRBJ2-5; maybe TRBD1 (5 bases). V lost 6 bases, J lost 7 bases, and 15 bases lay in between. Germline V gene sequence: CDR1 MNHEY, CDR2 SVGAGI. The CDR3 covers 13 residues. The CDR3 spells CASRRGLLGTQYF. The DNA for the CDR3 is TGTGCCAGCAGAAGGGGTCTTCTTGGGACCCAGTACTTC.

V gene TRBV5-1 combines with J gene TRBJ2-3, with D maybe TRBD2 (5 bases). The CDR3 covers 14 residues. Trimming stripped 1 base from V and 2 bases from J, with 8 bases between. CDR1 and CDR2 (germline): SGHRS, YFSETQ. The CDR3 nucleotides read TGCGCCAGCAGCTTGCTTGGACTCACAGATACGCAGTATTTT. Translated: CASSLLGLTDTQYF.

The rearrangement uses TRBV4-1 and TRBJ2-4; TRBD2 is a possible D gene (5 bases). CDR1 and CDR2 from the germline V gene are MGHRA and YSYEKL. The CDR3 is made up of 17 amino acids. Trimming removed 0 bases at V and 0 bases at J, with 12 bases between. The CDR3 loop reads CASSQDRTGLAKNIQYF. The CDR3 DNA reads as TGCGCCAGCAGCCAAGACAGGACGGGATTAGCCAAAAACATTCAGTACTTC.

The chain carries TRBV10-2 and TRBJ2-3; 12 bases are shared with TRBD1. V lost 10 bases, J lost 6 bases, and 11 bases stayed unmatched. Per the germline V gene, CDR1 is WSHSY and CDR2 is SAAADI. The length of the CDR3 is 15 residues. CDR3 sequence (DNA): TGCGCCATCCGGGACAGGGGGCGATTTGGCGATACGCAGTATTTT. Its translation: CAIRDRGRFGDTQYF.

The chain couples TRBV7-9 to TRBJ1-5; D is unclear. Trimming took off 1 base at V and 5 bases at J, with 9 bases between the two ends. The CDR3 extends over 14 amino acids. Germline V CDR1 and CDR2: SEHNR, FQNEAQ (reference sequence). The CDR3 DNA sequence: TGTGCCAGCAGCTTAGATTTGAGCGATCAGCCCCAGCATTTT. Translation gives CASSLDLSDQPQHF.